The T cell receptor beta chain under discussion was sequenced for a study of cytomegalovirus exposure and HLA in healthy donors. This clone was detected only once. Primers: 60 Vbeta forward and 13 Jbeta reverse. TCRdb's copy holds only in-frame clones and misses some; the assay was immunoSEQ multiplex PCR. The data contain about 140,000 clones, over 75% of them seen just once; the ten biggest clones take up 1.8%. The source material was PBMCs. The clonotype originates from a man aged 35 to 55 in good health and CMV-seronegative.

The CDR3 nucleotides read TGTGCCAGCAGCTTTACTAGCGGGGGAAAAGAGACCCAGTACTTC. Translating gives CASSFTSGGKETQYF. The rearrangement links TRBV7-9 to TRBJ2-5, with 11 bases that match TRBD2. From germline, CDR1 is SEHNR and CDR2 FQNEAQ (reference sequence). This CDR3 has 15 residues. The J segment lost 3 bases and the V segment lost 3 bases, leaving 3 bases of the junction unmatched.